One sample yielded the 17 T cell receptor beta chains listed below, sequenced in a study of blood T cell repertoires in COVID-19. Here immunoSEQ multiplex PCR was the method, and the copy in TCRdb shows in-frame clones only, minus some. The data contain over 250,000 clones, 80% to 90% of them seen just once; the ten biggest clones take up over 5.5%. The sample was peripheral blood. Receptor source: a woman in her fifties or sixties with COVID-19, enrolled during active disease.

V is TRBV27 and J is TRBJ1-1, with D perhaps TRBD1 (5 bases). V lost 7 bases and J lost 1, with 16 bases in between. The CDR3 is 15 residues long. Germline lookup yields CDR1 MNHEY and CDR2 SMNVEV (reference sequence). Here the CDR3 DNA reads TGTGCCAGCATCACAGGAGTATTCGGGAACACTGAAGCTTTCTTT. Amino acids: CASITGVFGNTEAFF.

The rearrangement joins TRBV7-9 to TRBJ2-7; 8 nucleotides agree with TRBD2. Per the germline V gene, CDR1 is SEHNR and CDR2 is FQNEAQ (reference sequence). Unmatched junction bases numbered 8, after V lost 4 bases and J lost 3 bases. The CDR3 is made up of 15 amino acids. The CDR3 region has the DNA TGTGCCAGCAGCTCGGGAGGGGGATTCCTCTACGAGCAGTACTTC. Protein product: CASSSGGGFLYEQYF.

The chain joins TRBV2 to TRBJ1-5, with D uncertain. Deletions cut 5 bases from V and 0 bases from J, with 5 bases between. The germline V gene has CDR1 SNHLY and CDR2 FYNNEI. The CDR3 runs to 13 residues. As DNA, the CDR3 is TGTGCCAGCAGTTACAATAGCAATCAGCCCCAGCATTTT. It translates to CASSYNSNQPQHF. Looking up the rest from reference TRBV2 and TRBJ1-5 gives the full variable domain: EPEVTQTPSHQVTQMGQEVILRCVPISNHLYFYWYRQILGQKVEFLVSFYNNEISEKSEIFDDQFSVERPDGSNFTLKIRSTKLEDSAMYFCASSYNSNQPQHFGDGTRLSIL.

The gene calls are TRBV6-2 or TRBV6-3 and TRBJ2-1, with 9 bases identical to TRBD2. Trimming cost V 0 bases and J 8 bases; bases outside gene matches: 11. The CDR3 extends over 17 amino acids. Germline assignment: CDR1 MNHEY and CDR2 SVGEGT. The CDR3 DNA is TGTGCCAGCAGTTACTCGAAATGGCTAGCGGGAATAGATGAGCAGTTCTTC. This codes for CASSYSKWLAGIDEQFF.

The chain recombines TRBV7-2 with TRBJ1-2, with a possible D match to TRBD1 (5 bases). Between the trimmed V and J ends, which lost 5 bases and 4 bases, there was a span of 26 bases. The length of the CDR3 is 18 residues. Germline V CDR1 and CDR2: SGHTA, FQGNSA. The CDR3 sequence is CASSQSVPLRGLGYGYTF. The CDR3 coding sequence is TGTGCCAGCAGCCAGTCCGTCCCGTTAAGGGGCCTGGGCTATGGCTACACCTTC. Looking up the rest from reference TRBV7-2 and TRBJ1-2 gives the full variable domain: GAGVSQSPSNKVTEKGKDVELRCDPISGHTALYWYRQSLGQGLEFLIYFQGNSAPDKSGLPSDRFSAERTGGSVSTLTIQRTQQEDSAVYLCASSQSVPLRGLGYGYTFGSGTRLTVV.

The J gene is TRBJ2-1, the V gene TRBV2; 7 bases fit TRBD2. There are 14 residues in the CDR3. V dropped 4 bases and J dropped 9; count of bases not matched to a gene: 9. The germline CDR1 and CDR2 sequences are SNHLY and FYNNEI. DNA for the CDR3: TGTGCCAGCAGTGCAGAGGGACTACGGGGTGAGCAGTTCTTC. Protein product: CASSAEGLRGEQFF.

This clone appeared a single time. The chain employs TRBV3-1 (or the pseudogene TRBV3-2) and TRBJ2-7, with 7 bases lining up with TRBD2. The CDR3 is 17 residues long. CDR1 and CDR2 (germline): LGHDT, YNNKEL (reference sequence). V trimming: 5 bases; J trimming: 5 bases; junction bases outside the gene matches: 18. The chain's CDR3 is CASSTRLGTTQRNEQYF. DNA of the CDR3: TGTGCCAGCAGCACCCGACTTGGGACTACCCAAAGGAACGAGCAGTACTTC.

The rearrangement joins TRBV29-1 to TRBJ1-5, with 7 bases lining up with TRBD1. CDR3 length equals 14 residues. CDR1 and CDR2 from the germline V gene are SQVTM and ANQGSEA. V shed 7 bases, J shed 2 bases, and the junction held 8 bases outside the gene matches. CDR3 residues: CSARAGTGNQPQHF. The CDR3 region has the DNA TGCAGCGCCCGAGCCGGGACAGGCAATCAGCCCCAGCATTTT.

Notes on this clone: The same CDR3 also results from other DNA sequences found in this sample. The chain joins TRBV2 to TRBJ1-5, with a weak D call TRBD1 (5 bases). The CDR3 runs to 13 residues. V dropped 6 bases and J dropped 0 bases, with 6 bases sitting between them. CDR1 is SNHLY, CDR2 FYNNEI, per germline. The CDR3 nucleotides read TGTGCCAGCAGGCAGGGTAGCAATCAGCCCCAGCATTTT. Encoded protein: CASRQGSNQPQHF. Based on the CDR3 plus reference TRBV2 and TRBJ1-5, the full variable domain is EPEVTQTPSHQVTQMGQEVILRCVPISNHLYFYWYRQILGQKVEFLVSFYNNEISEKSEIFDDQFSVERPDGSNFTLKIRSTKLEDSAMYFCASRQGSNQPQHFGDGTRLSIL.

The chain combines TRBV11-1 with TRBJ2-1; weak D call: TRBD2 (5 bases). Germline loops: CDR1 SGHAT, CDR2 FQDESV (reference sequence). V was clipped by 5 bases and J by 5 bases, with 10 bases between them. The CDR3 is made up of 13 amino acids. For the CDR3, the DNA is TGTGCCAGCAGCCGCGGCGGGCACAATGAGCAGTTCTTC. Protein sequence: CASSRGGHNEQFF. The full variable domain, rest sourced from reference TRBV11-1 and TRBJ2-1, is EAEVAQSPRYKITEKSQAVAFWCDPISGHATLYWYRQILGQGPELLVQFQDESVVDDSQLPKDRFSAERLKGVDSTLKIQPAELGDSAMYLCASSRGGHNEQFFGPGTRLTVL.

This sequence joins TRBV12-5 and TRBJ2-7, with 9 bases matching TRBD1. V lost 6 bases, J lost 4 bases, and 1 base stayed unmatched. The CDR3 extends over 12 amino acids. Looked up from germline, CDR1 is LGHNT and CDR2 is FRNRAP. CDR3 amino acids: CASGQGAYEQYF. The CDR3 bases are TGTGCTAGTGGACAGGGGGCTTACGAGCAGTACTTC.

This sequence joins TRBV2 and TRBJ2-2; D remains ambiguous. The CDR3 sequence is 14 residues long. Trimming took 7 bases from V and 0 from J, leaving 9 bases between them. Germline values: CDR1 SNHLY, CDR2 FYNNEI. For the CDR3, the DNA is TGTGCCAGCACAGTCGATACGAACACCGGGGAGCTGTTTTTT. This encodes CASTVDTNTGELFF.

The chain is built from TRBV14 and TRBJ2-7; D is unclear. Germline V gives CDR1 SGHDN, CDR2 FVKESK. The CDR3 loop spans 13 amino acids. V was clipped by 2 bases and J by 10 bases, with 15 bases between them. CDR3 protein: CASSQTSFSGQYF. CDR3 nucleotide sequence: TGTGCCAGCAGCCAAACCTCGTTCAGTGGTCAGTACTTC.

The genes are TRBV15 and TRBJ2-5, with 7 bases aligning to TRBD2. CDR3 length equals 15 residues. CDR1 is LNHNV, CDR2 YYDKDF, per germline (reference sequence). V was clipped by 1 base and J by 2 bases; unmatched bases: 4. The DNA of the CDR3 is TGTGCCACCAGCAGAGTGCTAGCGGTACAAGAGACCCAGTACTTC. This codes for CATSRVLAVQETQYF.

The V call is TRBV5-4, the J call TRBJ1-1; 7 bases match TRBD1. The CDR3 spans 16 residues. Trimming at V came to 5 bases and at J to 3 bases, leaving 13 bases not matched to a gene. CDR1 SGHNT and CDR2 YYREEE come from the germline V gene (reference sequence). The DNA for the CDR3 is TGTGCCAGCAGGCCGCGACAGGGTCGAGATGACACTGAAGCTTTCTTT. Protein sequence: CASRPRQGRDDTEAFF. Using reference TRBV5-4 and TRBJ1-1 for the parts outside the CDR3, the full variable domain is ETGVTQSPTHLIKTRGQQVTLRCSSQSGHNTVSWYQQALGQGPQFIFQYYREEENGRGNFPPRFSGLQFPNYSSELNVNALELDDSALYLCASRPRQGRDDTEAFFGQGTRLTVV.

The chain links TRBV9 to TRBJ2-7; tentative D call: TRBD2 (6 bases). This CDR3 spans 16 amino acids. V lost 4 bases, J lost 2 bases, and 19 bases lay in between. In germline, CDR1 is SGDLS, CDR2 YYNGEE. The CDR3 loop is CASSKQTGTATYEQYF. The CDR3 DNA reads as TGTGCCAGCAGCAAACAAACCGGGACTGCAACCTACGAGCAGTACTTC.

This chain joins TRBV5-4 and TRBJ1-1; 10 nucleotides line up with TRBD1. CDR1 SGHNT and CDR2 YYREEE come from the germline V gene (reference sequence). J gave up 5 bases and V 4 bases, and 5 bases lay outside the gene matches. This CDR3 spans 14 amino acids. CDR3 amino acids: CASSRQGARTEAFF. As DNA, the CDR3 is TGTGCCAGCAGCCGACAGGGGGCGCGAACTGAAGCTTTCTTT.